A single sample gave rise to the 19 T cell receptor beta chains below, sequenced in a study of siplizumab effects on memory and regulatory T cells. Repertoires were generated with immunoSEQ multiplex PCR, while TCRdb's copy carries only in-frame clones and drops some. The data hold approximately 100,000 clones, with about nine tenths observed a single time. Sequenced input: non-Treg CD4+ T cells sorted from blood. All receptors come from a human donor in good health.

This clone was recorded only once. The chain recombines TRBV5-6 with TRBJ1-2; perhaps TRBD1 as D (5 bases). This CDR3 contains 14 residues. Trimming shortened V by 6 bases and J by 3 bases, and 15 bases separated the two germline ends. CDR1 SGHDT and CDR2 YYEEEE come from the germline V gene. The CDR3 loop reads CASTERDRYYGYTF. CDR3 in DNA: TGTGCCAGCACCGAACGCGACAGATACTATGGCTACACCTTC.

This chain uses TRBV6-1 with TRBJ2-7, with 8 bases lining up with TRBD1. Germline values: CDR1 MNHNS, CDR2 SASEGT. The CDR3 is made up of 14 amino acids. V lost 9 bases and J lost 4; bases outside the gene matches: 11. CDR3 amino acids: CASNNGQGEYEQYF. The CDR3 nucleotides are TGTGCCAGTAACAACGGACAGGGAGAATACGAGCAGTACTTC.

The chain links TRBV6-1 to TRBJ1-5, with unresolved D. The CDR3 is 13 amino acids. Trimming stripped 2 bases from V and 4 bases from J, with 6 bases between. Looked up from germline, CDR1 is MNHNS and CDR2 is SASEGT. In DNA form, the CDR3 reads TGTGCCAGCAGTGAACCCCCTAATCAGCCCCAGCATTTT. Protein sequence: CASSEPPNQPQHF.

This chain uses TRBV7-2 with TRBJ2-3; D remains unclear. The CDR3 extends over 14 amino acids. Per the germline V gene, CDR1 is SGHTA and CDR2 is FQGNSA. With 0 bases removed from V and 2 bases from J, the gap between germline ends came to 6 bases. As DNA, the CDR3 is TGTGCCAGCAGCTTAGCCCGGACCACAGATACGCAGTATTTT. This translates into CASSLARTTDTQYF.

The chain couples TRBV13 to TRBJ1-2; unclear D gene. Germline values: CDR1 PRHDT, CDR2 FYEKMQ (reference sequence). The CDR3 extends over 13 amino acids. V was cut by 0 bases and J by 0 bases, with 2 bases left in between. The CDR3 DNA follows: TGTGCCAGCAGCTTAGGACCTAACTATGGCTACACCTTC. This gives the protein CASSLGPNYGYTF. Using reference TRBV13 and TRBJ1-2 for the parts outside the CDR3, the full variable domain is AAGVIQSPRHLIKEKRETATLKCYPIPRHDTVYWYQQGPGQDPQFLISFYEKMQSDKGSIPDRFSAQQFSDYHSELNMSSLELGDSALYFCASSLGPNYGYTFGSGTRLTVV.

The rearrangement links TRBV15 to TRBJ1-3; D not resolved. There are 15 residues in the CDR3. CDR1 is LNHNV and CDR2 is YYDKDF in the germline V gene (reference sequence). V lost 5 bases, J lost 2 bases, and 13 bases lay in between. CDR3 in amino acids: CATSPRRRPGNTIYF. CDR3 sequence (DNA): TGTGCCACCAGCCCTAGGAGGAGGCCTGGAAACACCATATATTTT.

The chain uses TRBV7-2 and TRBJ2-5, with no clear D. The ends were cut back, 2 bases at V and 0 bases at J, with 4 bases in the middle. Germline V gene lookup returns CDR1 SGHTA and CDR2 FQGNSA. CDR3 size: 13 residues. The CDR3 nucleotides are TGTGCCAGCAGCTTATTGTACCAAGAGACCCAGTACTTC. Protein product: CASSLLYQETQYF.

The chain employs TRBV4-2 and TRBJ2-7, with TRBD2 as a possible D gene (6 bases). V lost 5 bases and J 3 bases, leaving 17 bases between the germline ends. The CDR3 totals 15 residues. Germline lookup yields CDR1 LGHNA and CDR2 YNFKEQ. As DNA, the CDR3 is TGTGCCAGCAGCATTGGACTACTGAGCAGCTACGAGCAGTACTTC. Amino acids: CASSIGLLSSYEQYF.

CDR3 nucleotides: TGCGCCAGCAGCCAAGAAGGTGTTAGGGGTCAGCCCCAGCATTTT. Its protein product is CASSQEGVRGQPQHF. The chain is built from TRBV4-1 and TRBJ1-5; a possible D gene is TRBD1 (5 bases). CDR1 is MGHRA and CDR2 is YSYEKL in the germline V gene. The CDR3 is made up of 15 amino acids. V was pared by 0 bases and J by 6 bases, with 12 bases between.

The rearrangement uses TRBV7-9 and TRBJ2-1, with 14 positions matching TRBD2. The V gene's germline CDR1 is SEHNR and CDR2 FQNEAQ (reference sequence). This CDR3 comprises 16 residues. The ends lost 3 bases at V and 10 bases at J; junction bases unmatched: 8. CDR3 region: CASSFGLAGGAGEQFF. The CDR3, as DNA: TGTGCCAGCAGCTTCGGACTAGCGGGAGGAGCTGGGGAGCAGTTCTTC.

The V gene is TRBV29-1, the J gene TRBJ1-2; a possible D gene is TRBD1 (6 bases). Per the germline V gene, CDR1 is SQVTM and CDR2 is ANQGSEA. The CDR3 length is 14 residues. Between the trimmed V and J ends, which lost 4 bases and 4 bases, there was a span of 16 bases. The CDR3 nucleotides read TGCAGCGTTGGGGGGAGAGGACAGAGCTATGGCTACACCTTC. This translates into CSVGGRGQSYGYTF.

V is TRBV13 and J is TRBJ1-2; possibly TRBD1 for D (6 bases). Trimming removed 3 bases at V and 7 bases at J, with 12 bases between. The CDR3 consists of 13 residues. Per the germline V gene, CDR1 is PRHDT and CDR2 is FYEKMQ (reference sequence). CDR3 loop: CASSFTGKIGYTF. CDR3 sequence (DNA): TGTGCCAGCAGCTTCACAGGGAAGATTGGCTACACCTTC.

The genes are TRBV5-1 and TRBJ2-5; 7 bases fit TRBD1. The J segment lost 4 bases and the V segment lost 4 bases, leaving 10 bases of the junction unmatched. Germline CDR1 is SGHRS and CDR2 is YFSETQ. There are 15 residues in the CDR3. The CDR3 DNA reads TGCGCCAGCAGCCCTCCGACAGGGACGGGAGAGACCCAGTACTTC. Its translation is CASSPPTGTGETQYF.

CDR3 DNA sequence: TGTGCCAGCAGCACCAGTCCCGGGACTAGCGGGAGCGGTTGGAATGAGCAGTTCTTC. It translates to CASSTSPGTSGSGWNEQFF. This chain joins TRBV5-4 and TRBJ2-1, with TRBD2 matching over 14 bases. The CDR3 loop spans 19 amino acids. Germline V gene lookup returns CDR1 SGHNT and CDR2 YYREEE (reference sequence). Trimming cost V 4 bases and J 7 bases; bases outside gene matches: 16. Full variable domain (remainder filled in from reference TRBV5-4 and TRBJ2-1): ETGVTQSPTHLIKTRGQQVTLRCSSQSGHNTVSWYQQALGQGPQFIFQYYREEENGRGNFPPRFSGLQFPNYSSELNVNALELDDSALYLCASSTSPGTSGSGWNEQFFGPGTRLTVL.

This clone appeared a single time. The chain uses TRBV2 and TRBJ2-3; D tentatively fits TRBD1 or TRBD2 (5 bases each). The CDR3 is 16 residues long. The V gene's germline CDR1 is SNHLY and CDR2 FYNNEI. V gave up 8 bases and J gave up 1 base, with 19 bases separating them. For the CDR3, the DNA is TGTGCCAGCTCCTGGGGGAGCACCTCCCGCACAGATACGCAGTATTTT. Translated, it gives CASSWGSTSRTDTQYF.

The chain joins TRBV15 to TRBJ2-2; D is unclear. The CDR3 sequence is 12 residues long. Germline CDR1 LNHNV, CDR2 YYDKDF (reference sequence). The V end was cut by 1 base, the J end by 6 bases, with 3 bases between. CDR3 region: CATSRGAGELFF. The CDR3 DNA sequence: TGTGCCACCAGCAGAGGTGCCGGGGAGCTGTTTTTT.

The chain couples TRBV4-1 to TRBJ2-3; D perhaps matches TRBD2 (7 bases). Germline values: CDR1 MGHRA, CDR2 YSYEKL. Trimming stripped 0 bases from V and 0 bases from J, with 13 bases between. The CDR3 runs 17 residues. The CDR3, as DNA: TGCGCCAGCAGCCAAGAAGGGGGACTACCAAGCACAGATACGCAGTATTTT. Residues: CASSQEGGLPSTDTQYF.

This chain links TRBV5-1 with TRBJ1-4; D not resolved. V was pared by 0 bases and J by 7 bases, with 7 bases between. Germline loops: CDR1 SGHRS, CDR2 YFSETQ. CDR3 length: 13 amino acids. The CDR3 sequence: CASSLATAEKLFF. CDR3 coding DNA: TGCGCCAGCAGCTTGGCAACGGCTGAAAAACTGTTTTTT.

As DNA, the CDR3 is TGTGCCTGGAGTGTACAAGGGGGTCAGCCCCAGCATTTT. It codes for CAWSVQGGQPQHF. The chain uses TRBV30 and TRBJ1-5; D might be TRBD1 (6 bases). This CDR3 is built from 13 residues. From germline, CDR1 is GTSNPN and CDR2 SVGIG (reference sequence). The V end was cut by 0 bases, the J end by 6 bases, with 9 bases between.